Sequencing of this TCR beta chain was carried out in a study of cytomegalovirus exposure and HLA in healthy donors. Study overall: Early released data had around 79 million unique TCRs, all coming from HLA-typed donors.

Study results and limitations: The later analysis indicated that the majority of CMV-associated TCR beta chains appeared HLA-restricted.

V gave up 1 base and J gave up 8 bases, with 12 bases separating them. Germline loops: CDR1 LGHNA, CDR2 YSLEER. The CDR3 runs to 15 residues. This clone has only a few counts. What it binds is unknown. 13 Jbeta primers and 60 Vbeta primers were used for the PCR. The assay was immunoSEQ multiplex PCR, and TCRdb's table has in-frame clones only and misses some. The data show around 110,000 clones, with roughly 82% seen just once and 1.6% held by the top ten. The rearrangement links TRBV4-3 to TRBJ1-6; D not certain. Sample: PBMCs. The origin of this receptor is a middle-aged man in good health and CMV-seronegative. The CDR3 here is CASSQGGIRDSPLHF. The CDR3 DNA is TGCGCCAGCAGCCAAGGAGGGATCCGGGATTCACCCCTCCACTTT.